This T cell receptor (beta chain) was recovered during a study of blood T cell repertoires in COVID-19. Seattle cases were enrolled at active infection and followed longitudinally. Authors' processing steps: Cell counts per sample came from amplifying reference gene primers. Repertoires were generated with immunoSEQ multiplex PCR, while TCRdb's copy carries only in-frame clones and drops some. That table is the source of V, J and clone size, and D and trimming were worked out from the DNA. The table lists about 150,000 clones, around 84% of them singletons, with 7.5% to 8.5% in the top ten. The CDR3 has 15 residues. CDR1 SGHRS and CDR2 YFSETQ come from the germline V gene. V lost 4 bases, J lost 3 bases, and 4 bases stayed unmatched.

The rearrangement links TRBV5-1 to TRBJ2-2; the match to TRBD1 covers 9 bases. This clonotype was sampled from an older woman with COVID-19, enrolled during active disease. The sample was peripheral blood. The CDR3 is CASSNGQGHTGELFF. CDR3 coding DNA: TGCGCCAGCAGCAACGGACAGGGGCACACCGGGGAGCTGTTTTTT.